The T cell receptor (beta chain) under discussion was sequenced for a study of CD8+ T cells in alopecia areata. In the case of this clone: The antigen is unknown.

Losses at the gene ends were 3 bases for V and 4 bases for J; bases not matched to a gene: 8. The CDR3 spans 15 residues. Germline V gene data show CDR1 as SGDLS and CDR2 as YYNGEE. Study outcomes and limitations: Alopecia totalis/universalis scalp especially showed more expanded CD8+ clones than normal scalp.

Sequencing relied on a cDNA template that was reverse transcribed from extracted RNA. Clones were read by immunoSEQ multiplex PCR, and TCRdb kept only the in-frame ones, dropping some. The sample records some 130,000 clones, roughly 50% being singletons. This TCR was sampled from a human donor with alopecia areata. V usage is TRBV9 and J usage is TRBJ2-7; 9 positions match TRBD2. The sample was CD8+ T cells sorted from blood, taken at week 0. The DNA for the CDR3 is TGTGCCAGCAGCGCCTATCCTAGCGGGGAGTACGAGCAGTACTTC. Translated, it gives CASSAYPSGEYEQYF. Based on the CDR3 plus reference TRBV9 and TRBJ2-7, the full variable domain is DSGVTQTPKHLITATGQRVTLRCSPRSGDLSVYWYQQSLDQGLQFLIQYYNGEERAKGNILERFSAQQFPDLHSELNLSSLELGDSALYFCASSAYPSGEYEQYFGPGTRLTVT.